These 20 T cell receptor beta chains were all obtained from the same sample, sequenced in a study of shared clonotypes between healthy human individuals (dated by TCRdb to the early 2020s). The library relied on the immunoSEQ multiplex PCR assay. TCRdb retrieved this table from immuneACCESS and kept in-frame rearrangements only. Not all clones are present; in checked studies, unresolved V genes account for under half, and no reason is known for the remainder. The sample table shows 180,000 or so clones, and over 80% are seen once. The ten largest clonotypes hold 0.067% of the sample. Material for sequencing was naive CD4+ T cells sorted from blood. Reading the label with the study, this specimen's cell subset or site is: CD45RA+ positively selected. The receptors were sampled from a woman in her 30s in good health.

The V gene is TRBV6-1, the J gene TRBJ2-5; D not certain. The germline CDR1 and CDR2 sequences are MNHNS and SASEGT. This CDR3 has 15 amino acids. With 5 bases removed from V and 1 base from J, the gap between germline ends came to 14 bases. CDR3: CASSINAGVQETQYF. The CDR3 nucleotides read TGTGCCAGCAGTATAAATGCAGGAGTCCAAGAGACCCAGTACTTC.

The chain is built from TRBV28 and TRBJ2-7; D gene uncertain. Per the germline V gene, CDR1 is MDHEN and CDR2 is SYDVKM. Trimming shortened V by 4 bases and J by 0 bases, and 10 bases separated the two germline ends. This CDR3 spans 14 amino acids. The CDR3 protein is CASSSSEPSYEQYF. The CDR3 region has the DNA TGTGCCAGCAGTTCCAGCGAGCCCTCCTACGAGCAGTACTTC.

The V and J genes are TRBV5-1 and TRBJ2-7, with 8 bases matching TRBD1. The J segment lost 2 bases and the V segment lost 1 base, leaving 11 bases of the junction unmatched. This CDR3 spans 17 amino acids. The germline CDR1 and CDR2 sequences are SGHRS and YFSETQ. This chain's CDR3 is CASSLRPGGLDPYEQYF. Here the CDR3 DNA reads TGCGCCAGCAGCTTGAGACCAGGGGGCCTTGATCCCTACGAGCAGTACTTC.

V usage is TRBV5-5 and J usage is TRBJ2-7, with 10 bases lining up with TRBD2. Germline CDR1 reads SGHKS; CDR2 reads YYEKEE (reference sequence). The CDR3 extends over 14 amino acids. Losses at the gene ends were 3 bases for V and 3 bases for J; bases not matched to a gene: 3. In nucleotides, the CDR3 is TGTGCCAGCAGCTCCCCTAGCGGGAGCTACGAGCAGTACTTC. Translated, it gives CASSSPSGSYEQYF.

The chain combines TRBV11-2 with TRBJ2-5; D possibly corresponds to TRBD2 (7 bases). The CDR3 totals 12 residues. The germline V gene encodes CDR1 SGHAT and CDR2 FQNNGV. Between the trimmed V and J ends, which lost 5 bases and 11 bases, there was a span of 15 bases. For the CDR3, the DNA is TGTGCCAGCAGCGTCCTAGGGGGGGAGCAGTACTTC. This sequence encodes CASSVLGGEQYF.

The chain employs TRBV28 and TRBJ1-3, with D possibly matching TRBD1 (6 bases). V dropped 3 bases and J dropped 1 base, with 16 bases sitting between them. CDR3 length: 17 residues. Per the germline V gene, CDR1 is MDHEN and CDR2 is SYDVKM. CDR3 residues: CASSFLQITGSGNTIYF. CDR3 coding DNA: TGTGCCAGCAGTTTCTTACAAATCACAGGGTCTGGAAACACCATATATTTT. Supplemented by reference TRBV28 and TRBJ1-3, the full variable domain reads DVKVTQSSRYLVKRTGEKVFLECVQDMDHENMFWYRQDPGLGLRLIYFSYDVKMKEKGDIPEGYSVSREKKERFSLILESASTNQTSMYLCASSFLQITGSGNTIYFGEGSWLTVV.

This clone was observed a single time. The V call is TRBV27, the J call TRBJ1-6; D remains unclear. Germline CDR1 and CDR2: MNHEY and SMNVEV (reference sequence). This CDR3 has 14 amino acids. Between the trimmed V and J ends, which lost 5 bases and 0 bases, there was a span of 5 bases. The CDR3 loop reads CASSVSSYNSPLHF. The CDR3 nucleotides are TGTGCCAGCAGTGTGAGCTCCTATAATTCACCCCTCCACTTT.

This chain joins TRBV5-1 and TRBJ2-3; D is undetermined. Deletions cut 7 bases from V and 5 bases from J, with 8 bases between. The CDR3 sequence is 11 residues long. Germline lookup yields CDR1 SGHRS and CDR2 YFSETQ. CDR3 sequence (DNA): TGCGCCAGCGACCTGGGAGATACGCAGTATTTT. Its translation: CASDLGDTQYF.

The rearrangement links TRBV4-1 to TRBJ2-5; 12 bases line up with TRBD2. With the DNA end fitting TRBJ2-7 better, the J assignment may be wrong. Germline CDR1 reads MGHRA; CDR2 reads YSYEKL. The CDR3 consists of 16 residues. CDR3 bases: TGCGCCAGCAGCCACAGGACTAGCGGGGCGTCCTACGAGCAGTACTTC. Its protein is CASSHRTSGASYEQYF.

The chain carries TRBV25-1 and TRBJ2-7; no clear D gene. The CDR3 length is 16 residues. Looked up from germline, CDR1 is MGHDK and CDR2 is SYGVNS. Trimming took 3 bases from V and 4 from J, leaving 19 bases between them. CDR3 amino acids: CASSDWGGTAKYEQYF. Here the CDR3 DNA reads TGTGCCAGCAGTGATTGGGGTGGCACTGCTAAGTACGAGCAGTACTTC.

The chain has TRBV21-1 and TRBJ2-7. TRBV21-1 is classified as a pseudogene. The CDR3 contains 13 residues. In DNA form, the CDR3 reads TGTGCCAGCAGAATCTCCGGGCCCTGGGAGCAGTACTTC. Its translation: CASRISGPWEQYF.

J is TRBJ1-4 and V is TRBV28, with unresolved D. This CDR3 comprises 11 residues. V was trimmed by 6 bases and J by 5 bases, leaving 4 bases between them. The germline V gene encodes CDR1 MDHEN and CDR2 SYDVKM. CDR3 amino acids: CASRLNEKLFF. The CDR3 coding sequence is TGTGCCAGCAGACTCAATGAAAAACTGTTTTTT.

The chain combines TRBV29-1 with TRBJ1-4, with D perhaps TRBD1 (5 bases). Looked up from germline, CDR1 is SQVTM and CDR2 is ANQGSEA. This CDR3 spans 13 amino acids. V was pared by 6 bases and J by 8 bases, with 16 bases between. This CDR3 reads CSVRAGGLEKLFF. The CDR3 nucleotides read TGCAGCGTCCGCGCGGGGGGTTTGGAAAAACTGTTTTTT.

The J gene is TRBJ2-7, the V gene TRBV2; 10 bases match TRBD1. Germline values: CDR1 SNHLY, CDR2 FYNNEI. The CDR3 is 12 residues long. With 6 bases clipped from V and 6 bases from J, the junction kept 2 bases outside the gene matches. CDR3: CASRWTGGEQYF. The CDR3 DNA sequence: TGTGCCAGCAGATGGACAGGGGGCGAGCAGTACTTC.

The V and J genes are TRBV19 and TRBJ2-3; TRBD2 agrees at 9 bases. CDR3 length equals 14 residues. CDR1 and CDR2 from the germline V gene are LNHDA and SQIVND (reference sequence). V dropped 4 bases and J dropped 5; count of bases not matched to a gene: 4. The DNA of the CDR3 is TGTGCCAGTAGTACCATAGCGGGAGAAGATACGCAGTATTTT. Protein: CASSTIAGEDTQYF.

The V gene is TRBV7-7, the J gene TRBJ2-1; 7 bases line up with TRBD1. The CDR3 has 15 amino acids. V gave up 5 bases and J gave up 2 bases; unmatched junction bases: 6. The V gene's germline CDR1 is SSHAT and CDR2 FNYEAQ (reference sequence). The CDR3, as DNA: TGTGCCAGCAGCCAGGACAGGAGTCCCTACAATGAGCAGTTCTTC. The encoded protein is CASSQDRSPYNEQFF.

The rearrangement uses TRBV11-2 and TRBJ1-1; 8 bases are shared with TRBD1. CDR3 length: 15 amino acids. The J segment lost 4 bases and the V segment lost 5 bases, leaving 9 bases of the junction unmatched. Germline loops: CDR1 SGHAT, CDR2 FQNNGV. DNA for the CDR3: TGTGCCAGCAGCCCCAACACCGGACAGGGCACTGAAGCTTTCTTT. The encoded protein is CASSPNTGQGTEAFF.

This clone is a singleton in its sample. The chain has TRBV6-5 and TRBJ2-5; D unresolved. The J call may not be correct, given that the DNA end is closer to TRBJ2-7. This CDR3 is 12 amino acids long. CDR1 and CDR2 from the germline V gene are MNHEY and SVGAGI. CDR3 nucleotide sequence: TGTGCCAGCATCACCCCGGGCGGCGAGCAGTACTTC. Translated, it gives CASITPGGEQYF.

V is TRBV11-2 and J is TRBJ2-7, with D possibly matching TRBD1 (6 bases). Per the germline V gene, CDR1 is SGHAT and CDR2 is FQNNGV. The CDR3 spans 14 residues. V was clipped by 5 bases and J by 0 bases, with 11 bases between them. CDR3 sequence reads: CASSMNRDSYEQYF. The CDR3 nucleotides are TGTGCCAGCAGCATGAACAGGGACTCCTACGAGCAGTACTTC. The full variable domain, with the rest looked up from reference TRBV11-2 and TRBJ2-7, is EAGVAQSPRYKIIEKRQSVAFWCNPISGHATLYWYQQILGQGPKLLIQFQNNGVVDDSQLPKDRFSAERLKGVDSTLKIQPAKLEDSAVYLCASSMNRDSYEQYFGPGTRLTVT.

This chain links TRBV14 with TRBJ2-7; D is unresolved. The V end was cut by 0 bases, the J end by 2 bases, with 8 bases between. The CDR3 loop spans 14 amino acids. Germline values: CDR1 SGHDN, CDR2 FVKESK. As DNA, the CDR3 is TGTGCCAGCAGCCAAGAGGCCGCGACCTACGAGCAGTACTTC. It translates to CASSQEAATYEQYF. The variable domain in full, with the rest retrieved from reference TRBV14 and TRBJ2-7, is EAGVTQFPSHSVIEKGQTVTLRCDPISGHDNLYWYRRVMGKEIKFLLHFVKESKQDESGMPNNRFLAERTGGTYSTLKVQPAELEDSGVYFCASSQEAATYEQYFGPGTRLTVT.